The next 24 T cell receptor beta chains were all read from a single sample in a study of T cell responses to AZD1222 COVID-19 vaccine. Assay used: immunoSEQ multiplex PCR; TCRdb lists only in-frame clones, some missing. The table lists 150,000 to 250,000 clones, just over 90% of them singletons, with around 3.7% in the top ten. The specimen was peripheral blood, collected 28 days after the second AZD1222 dose. Every receptor here comes from an adult who received the AZD1222 COVID-19 vaccine.

The chain has TRBV28 and TRBJ1-3, with D possibly TRBD1 on 5 matching bases. The V gene lost 4 bases and the J gene lost 4 bases, with 20 bases spanning the gap. This CDR3 region has 17 residues. Germline CDR1 reads MDHEN; CDR2 reads SYDVKM. The CDR3 here is CASSSRSLGVPGNTIYF. The CDR3 bases are TGTGCCAGCAGTTCTAGGTCATTAGGGGTCCCAGGAAACACCATATATTTT.

This chain uses TRBV4-1 with TRBJ1-4, with D unresolved. With 1 base removed from V and 4 bases from J, the gap between germline ends came to 7 bases. The CDR3 length is 14 residues. Germline V gene data show CDR1 as MGHRA and CDR2 as YSYEKL. The CDR3 loop is CASSQANLNEKLFF. CDR3 DNA: TGCGCCAGCAGCCAAGCAAACCTTAATGAAAAACTGTTTTTT.

The chain joins TRBV11-1 to TRBJ1-3; D remains ambiguous. V was trimmed by 5 bases and J by 2 bases, leaving 13 bases between them. This CDR3 comprises 15 residues. Looked up from germline, CDR1 is SGHAT and CDR2 is FQDESV (reference sequence). CDR3 sequence (DNA): TGTGCCAGCAGCCCCCGCCATGGAGCTGGAAACACCATATATTTT. This encodes CASSPRHGAGNTIYF.

The rearrangement links TRBV9 to TRBJ2-5; no firm D call. V gave up 0 bases and J gave up 2 bases, with 8 bases separating them. The length of the CDR3 is 14 residues. CDR1 is SGDLS and CDR2 is YYNGEE in the germline V gene. This CDR3 reads CASSVEDHQETQYF. CDR3 sequence (DNA): TGTGCCAGCAGCGTAGAGGACCATCAAGAGACCCAGTACTTC.

This chain uses TRBV5-1 with TRBJ1-1; D call uncertain. Germline lookup yields CDR1 SGHRS and CDR2 YFSETQ. The CDR3 has 15 amino acids. Trimming stripped 0 bases from V and 1 base from J, with 10 bases between. The CDR3 DNA reads TGCGCCAGCAGCTTGGAGTGGCGGAGGAACACTGAAGCTTTCTTT. Its protein is CASSLEWRRNTEAFF.

This chain links TRBV7-2 with TRBJ2-1, with D hard to call. The germline V and J ends were trimmed by 0 bases and 4 bases, with 1 base remaining between them. CDR3 length: 12 residues. Germline CDR1 reads SGHTA; CDR2 reads FQGNSA. The CDR3 DNA reads as TGTGCCAGCAGCTTAGCATACAATGAGCAGTTCTTC. It is translated as CASSLAYNEQFF.

The chain employs TRBV19 and TRBJ2-1; 12 bases are a match to TRBD2. This CDR3 comprises 16 residues. Germline assignment: CDR1 LNHDA and CDR2 SQIVND (reference sequence). The V gene end was trimmed by 4 bases and the J gene end by 9 bases; junction bases not matched to a gene: 10. CDR3 amino acids: CASSRASSGRAAEQFF. The CDR3 DNA reads TGTGCCAGTAGTAGGGCATCTAGCGGGAGGGCCGCTGAGCAGTTCTTC.

This clone was seen ten or more times. The chain combines TRBV6-5 with TRBJ1-4, with 12 nucleotides matching TRBD1. The CDR3 spans 15 residues. J lost 8 bases, V lost 8 bases, and 9 bases had no gene match. Germline CDR1 is MNHEY and CDR2 is SVGAGI. CDR3 coding DNA: TGTGCCAGCTTTCCCTCCGGGACAGGGGGCGAAAAACTGTTTTTT. Translated, it gives CASFPSGTGGEKLFF.

The rearrangement joins TRBV27 to TRBJ2-5; TRBD2 matches 10 bases. This CDR3 has 16 amino acids. CDR1 is MNHEY, CDR2 SMNVEV, per germline (reference sequence). J lost 0 bases, V lost 5 bases, and 6 bases had no gene match. CDR3 sequence reads: CASSESSGGYQETQYF. The CDR3 nucleotides are TGTGCCAGCAGTGAGAGTAGCGGGGGGTACCAAGAGACCCAGTACTTC.

This chain joins TRBV12-1 and TRBJ1-4; the table's TRBD1 call for D was not verified on the DNA. TRBV12-1 is tagged as a pseudogene. The CDR3 sequence is 15 residues long. In DNA, the CDR3 is TGTGCCAGCAGCTTTGATTCTGGGGCATGTGAAAAACTGTTTTTT. Protein sequence: CASSFDSGACEKLFF.

This chain uses TRBV19 with TRBJ1-4, with D maybe TRBD1 (5 bases). Per the germline V gene, CDR1 is LNHDA and CDR2 is SQIVND (reference sequence). Between the trimmed V and J ends, which lost 2 bases and 5 bases, there was a span of 9 bases. The length of the CDR3 is 14 residues. The CDR3 coding sequence is TGTGCCAGTAGTATAAGGGGCGGAAATGAAAAACTGTTTTTT. Translating gives CASSIRGGNEKLFF.

The chain employs TRBV14 and TRBJ1-4; a weak D match, TRBD1 (5 bases). Germline V gives CDR1 SGHDN, CDR2 FVKESK. V lost 5 bases and J 0 bases, leaving 16 bases between the germline ends. This CDR3 contains 17 residues. DNA for the CDR3: TGTGCCAGCAGCGCCCCAAGGGGCCCCACAACTAATGAAAAACTGTTTTTT. Its translation: CASSAPRGPTTNEKLFF.

A single count supports this clone. The rearrangement links TRBV3-1 (or the pseudogene TRBV3-2) to TRBJ2-3, with 12 bases lining up with TRBD2. The CDR3 loop spans 15 amino acids. Germline CDR1 and CDR2: LGHDT and YNNKEL (reference sequence). The V and J ends lost 4 bases and 4 bases, in that order; junction bases with no gene match: 3. The CDR3 DNA is TGTGCCAGCAGCCCCCTAGCGGGAGGGCCAGATACGCAGTATTTT. Amino acids: CASSPLAGGPDTQYF.

This chain uses TRBV5-1 with TRBJ2-7, with 9 bases identical to TRBD2. CDR1 and CDR2 from the germline V gene are SGHRS and YFSETQ. With V trimmed by 3 bases and J by 0 bases, 1 base remained unmatched. CDR3 size: 14 residues. The CDR3 DNA sequence: TGCGCCAGCAGCTCGACTAGCGGCTCCTACGAGCAGTACTTC. It yields the protein CASSSTSGSYEQYF.

The V gene is TRBV9, the J gene TRBJ1-2, with D unresolved. Germline V gives CDR1 SGDLS, CDR2 YYNGEE. Between the trimmed V and J ends, which lost 0 bases and 5 bases, there was a span of 17 bases. The CDR3 is 16 residues long. In DNA, the CDR3 is TGTGCCAGCAGCGTAGGCCCCCACCTAGGAGGGTATGGCTACACCTTC. As protein: CASSVGPHLGGYGYTF. Based on the CDR3 plus reference TRBV9 and TRBJ1-2, the full variable domain is DSGVTQTPKHLITATGQRVTLRCSPRSGDLSVYWYQQSLDQGLQFLIQYYNGEERAKGNILERFSAQQFPDLHSELNLSSLELGDSALYFCASSVGPHLGGYGYTFGSGTRLTVV.

This clone was counted once. The chain links TRBV6-2 or TRBV6-3 to TRBJ1-5; no firm D call. V lost 2 bases and J lost 6, with 14 bases in between. The CDR3 has 15 amino acids. Germline V CDR1 and CDR2: MNHEY, SVGEGT. The CDR3 DNA reads as TGTGCCAGCAGTTACGGGTCCCGGTTCGGTCAGCCCCAGCATTTT. Translating it yields CASSYGSRFGQPQHF.

DNA for the CDR3: TGTGCCAGCAGTTACAGCGGGACAGGGAACCCCTACGAGCAGTACTTC. Its translation is CASSYSGTGNPYEQYF. This chain joins TRBV6-6 and TRBJ2-7, with TRBD1 matching over 9 bases. V lost 2 bases, J lost 2 bases, and 7 bases stayed unmatched. The CDR3 consists of 16 residues. The germline CDR1 and CDR2 sequences are MNHNY and SVGAGI (reference sequence).

The V and J genes are TRBV5-1 and TRBJ1-4; D gene unclear. Germline values: CDR1 SGHRS, CDR2 YFSETQ. The CDR3 is made up of 14 amino acids. V gave up 4 bases and J gave up 5 bases, with 12 bases separating them. The CDR3 loop is CASSPPGTNEKLFF. DNA of the CDR3: TGCGCCAGCAGCCCCCCCGGCACGAATGAAAAACTGTTTTTT.

V and J are TRBV7-8 and TRBJ2-7, with a tentative D call TRBD1 (6 bases). This CDR3 region has 14 residues. V lost 5 bases and J 6 bases, leaving 17 bases between the germline ends. Germline V CDR1 and CDR2: SGHVS, FQNEAQ. The CDR3 nucleotides are TGTGCCAGCAGCCAGGGGACCCGGCTCCCCGAGCAGTACTTC. Translated: CASSQGTRLPEQYF.

This chain joins TRBV19 and TRBJ2-1; 8 positions match TRBD2. Germline trimming cut 5 bases from V and 8 bases from J; bases unmatched to any gene: 8. The CDR3 covers 14 residues. From germline, CDR1 is LNHDA and CDR2 SQIVND (reference sequence). The CDR3 coding sequence is TGTGCCAGTAGTGGCGGGGGGCGCTCCGATGAGCAGTTCTTC. This translates into CASSGGGRSDEQFF.

This clone was seen a few times. The chain couples TRBV4-1 to TRBJ1-1; D ambiguous. CDR3 size: 15 residues. The germline CDR1 and CDR2 sequences are MGHRA and YSYEKL. Trimming left V 6 bases short and J 2 bases short, with 16 bases between. CDR3 sequence reads: CASRTGDVLNTEAFF. The CDR3 region has the DNA TGCGCCAGCAGAACGGGTGACGTCCTAAACACTGAAGCTTTCTTT.

This clone was recorded only once. For the CDR3, the DNA is TGTGCCAGCAGCTTACGACGACCCTACAATGAGCAGTTCTTC. Translating gives CASSLRRPYNEQFF. The chain employs TRBV5-8 and TRBJ2-1, with no clear D. With 2 bases removed from V and 2 bases from J, the gap between germline ends came to 8 bases. CDR3 size: 14 residues. CDR1 is SGHTS and CDR2 is YDEGEE in the germline V gene. Variable domain in full (rest from reference TRBV5-8 and TRBJ2-1): EAGVTQSPTHLIKTRGQQATLRCSPISGHTSVYWYQQALGLGLQFLLWYDEGEERNRGNFPPRFSGRQFPNYSSELNVNALELEDSALYLCASSLRRPYNEQFFGPGTRLTVL.

V is TRBV19 and J is TRBJ1-1; 9 bases map to TRBD1. The V and J ends lost 6 bases and 4 bases, in that order; junction bases with no gene match: 3. CDR1 and CDR2 from the germline V gene are LNHDA and SQIVND (reference sequence). The CDR3 sequence is 13 residues long. The CDR3 is CASSGTGSTEAFF. As DNA, the CDR3 is TGTGCCAGTAGCGGGACAGGGTCCACTGAAGCTTTCTTT.

J is TRBJ2-1 and V is TRBV7-3; a possible D gene is TRBD2 (7 bases). Trimming removed 6 bases at V and 1 base at J, with 10 bases between. The length of the CDR3 is 14 residues. Germline CDR1 is SGHTA and CDR2 is FQGTGA. The CDR3 sequence: CASSRGASYNEQFF. The CDR3 DNA reads TGTGCCAGCAGTCGGGGGGCTTCCTACAATGAGCAGTTCTTC.